This T cell receptor (beta chain) was captured in a study of blood T cell repertoires in COVID-19. Turning to the study itself: Researchers got acute and convalescent COVID-19 samples from the United States, Italy and Spain. T cells, B-cell-depleted T cells, or PBMCs supplied cDNA or gDNA.

Germline V gene data show CDR1 as LGHDT and CDR2 as YNNKEL (reference sequence). V was cut by 0 bases and J by 12 bases, with 15 bases left in between. The CDR3 loop spans 14 amino acids. Per the original methods: Nucleated cell counts were estimated from reference gene primer amplification. Profiled with immunoSEQ multiplex PCR; TCRdb holds only in-frame clones, not every one. That table gives V, J and clone size, and the DNA gave D and trimming. Here the sample spans roughly 350,000 clones, over 70% being singletons. Source material: peripheral blood. This TCR came from a woman aged 45-59 years with COVID-19, enrolled during active disease. V usage is TRBV3-1 (or the pseudogene TRBV3-2) and J usage is TRBJ1-3, with D perhaps matching TRBD1 (5 bases). The CDR3, as DNA: TGTGCCAGCAGCCAAGAAGGGGTCTCTGGAAACATATATTTT. This encodes CASSQEGVSGNIYF.